Listed below are T cell receptor beta chains from one sample, sequenced in a study of T cells in Graves' hyperthyroidism and ophthalmopathy. Using its own MiXCR run on the multiplex PCR reads, TCRdb lists one record per CDR3 protein. The data contain over 300,000 distinct CDR3 sequences, over 11% of them seen just once; the ten biggest clones take up about 10%. Specimen: blood. The receptors shown here come from a woman aged 55-69 years with Graves' hyperthyroidism. Each CDR3 is given with its conserved first and last residue. Each record gives: J gene, D gene, V gene, clone size, CDR3 DNA, CDR3 protein. A D gene is named only where the DNA matches it firmly. Clone size is given for some rows only: seen once, a few or many times, or a class if the clone is expanded.

TRBJ1-5 | - | TRBV6-1 | many | TGTGCCAGCAGTTGCATCCGGGACCGGGCACGGCCCCAGCATTTT | CASSCIRDRARPQHF
TRBJ2-5 | - | TRBV29-1 | many | TGCAGCGTTGAAGGGGGGGACAGAGTCTTGGAGACCCAGTACTTC | CSVEGGDRVLETQYF
TRBJ2-2 | - | TRBV13 | few | TGTGCCAGCTCCACATTTAGGGGCGGGGAGCTGTTTTTT | CASSTFRGGELFF
TRBJ2-5 | - | TRBV10-2 | many | TGCGCCAGCAGTGAGTCCGGTGGTAGCCAGTACTTC | CASSESGGSQYF
TRBJ2-7 | TRBD2 | TRBV18 | many | TGTGCCAGCTCACCCGGTGGGAGGGAACCCTACGAGCAGTACTTC | CASSPGGREPYEQYF
TRBJ2-2 | - | TRBV7-6 | - | TGTGCCAGCAGACAAGGACCCACCGGGGAGCTGTTTTTT | CASRQGPTGELFF
TRBJ2-1 | TRBD2 | TRBV29-1 | many | TGCAGCGTTGTGGGTGCTAGCGGGAGGGCGGCGGAGCAGTTCTTC | CSVVGASGRAAEQFF
TRBJ2-3 | TRBD2 | TRBV6-8 | many | TGTGCCAGCAGTTGTCGTAGCGGGAGTGGCCCCACAGATACGCAGTATTTT | CASSCRSGSGPTDTQYF
TRBJ1-3 | - | TRBV18 | many | TGTGCCAGCTCACCACGCTGGTCGAGCTCTGGAAACACCATATATTTT | CASSPRWSSSGNTIYF
TRBJ2-1 | - | TRBV7-2 | many | TGTGCCAGCAGCTTAGGGGGCGGGGACAATGAGCAGTTCTTC | CASSLGGGDNEQFF
TRBJ2-5 | TRBD2 | TRBV4-2 | - | TGTGCCAGCAGCCCCGGACTAGCGGGCTCCGAAAAGACCCAGTACTTC | CASSPGLAGSEKTQYF
TRBJ2-1 | TRBD2 | TRBV7-2 | many | TGTGCCAGCAGCTTAAGGAGGGAGGGCTACAATGAGCAGTTCTTC | CASSLRREGYNEQFF
TRBJ2-3 | - | TRBV19 | - | TGTGCCAGTAGTACACAGGGAGATACGCAGTATTTT | CASSTQGDTQYF
TRBJ2-2 | - | TRBV30 | few | TGTGCCTGGGGCTACGGCGGGACAACGAACACCGGGGAGCTGTTTTTT | CAWGYGGTTNTGELFF
TRBJ2-5 | - | TRBV10-3 | few | TGTGCCATCAGTAAAGTCCCGGGACTCTCCGAGTACTTC | CAISKVPGLSEYF
TRBJ2-1 | - | TRBV5-1 | many | TGCGCCAGCGGCAAAACAGGGTTAGGCTCCTACAATGAGCAGTTCTTC | CASGKTGLGSYNEQFF
TRBJ2-7 | - | TRBV4-1 | - | TGCGCCAGCAGCCAACTACCGGGACCCTCAGAGCAGTACTTC | CASSQLPGPSEQYF
TRBJ2-7 | TRBD2 | TRBV18 | many | TGTGCCAGCTCACCACCCGTAGCGGGAGGACTGGACGAGCAGTACTTC | CASSPPVAGGLDEQYF
TRBJ1-6 | - | TRBV18 | many | TGTGCCAGCTCACCAGGCTGGAGTTCACCCCTCCACTTT | CASSPGWSSPLHF
TRBJ2-1 | TRBD2 | TRBV28 | many | TGTGCCAGCAGTTTAAACGGCGGGAGGGTCAATGAGCAGTTCTTC | CASSLNGGRVNEQFF
TRBJ2-7 | TRBD2 | TRBV12-5 | few | TGTGCTAGTGGCCGCGGACTAGCGGGAGGCTTCTGGGAGCAGTACTTC | CASGRGLAGGFWEQYF
TRBJ1-1 | - | TRBV5-1 | many | TGCGCCAGCAGCTTGGCCAGGGGGAACACTGAAGCTTTCTTT | CASSLARGNTEAFF
TRBJ2-2 | TRBD1 | TRBV12-3/TRBV12-4 | few | TGTGCCAGCAGCCCTAACGTGGGGACAGGGCCAAATGCCGGGGAGCTGTTTTTT | CASSPNVGTGPNAGELFF
TRBJ1-2 | TRBD1 | TRBV12-3/TRBV12-4 | few | TGTGCCAGCAGTTTAATCTTTGGACAGGGATGGGACTATGGCTACACCTTC | CASSLIFGQGWDYGYTF
TRBJ1-5 | TRBD1 | TRBV20-1 | few | TGCAGTGCTACCCGGGACAGGGAGCCCCATCAGCCCCAGCATTTT | CSATRDREPHQPQHF
TRBJ1-2 | - | TRBV6-5 | many | TGTGCCAGCAGTTACTCCTCTAACTATGGCTACACCTTC | CASSYSSNYGYTF
TRBJ1-5 | - | TRBV5-5 | few | TGTGCCAGCAGTAGGGTGGGCAATCAGCCCCAGCATTTT | CASSRVGNQPQHF
TRBJ1-5 | - | TRBV18 | many | TGTGCCAGCTCACCCAGGGATAGCAATCAGCCCCAGCATTTT | CASSPRDSNQPQHF
TRBJ2-6 | - | TRBV3-1 | - | TGTGCCAGCAGCCGACCATCTGGGGCCAACGTCCCGACTTTC | CASSRPSGANVPTF
TRBJ1-4 | - | TRBV24-1 | few | TGTGCCGGTGATACCGTTAGAAAACTGTTTTTT | CAGDTVRKLFF
TRBJ2-3 | - | TRBV12-3/TRBV12-4 | many | TGTGCCAGCAGTCCTGACAGGACGCAGTATTTT | CASSPDRTQYF
TRBJ1-1 | - | TRBV4-1 | few | TGCGCCAGCAGCCAAGATTCAGGGGCGGCGAAGACTGAAGCTTTCTTT | CASSQDSGAAKTEAFF
TRBJ2-5 | TRBD2 | TRBV7-3 | many | TGTGCCAGCAGCCTAGGGACTAGCGGGAGCCCGTACCAAGAGACCCAGTACTTC | CASSLGTSGSPYQETQYF
TRBJ2-3 | TRBD2 | TRBV12-3/TRBV12-4 | many | TGTGCCAGCAGCCCGGGGGGAGATACGCAGTATTTT | CASSPGGDTQYF
TRBJ1-4 | TRBD1 | TRBV4-1 | - | TGCGCCAGCAGCCGACAGGGGGCAACTAATGAAAAACTGTTTTTT | CASSRQGATNEKLFF
TRBJ1-2 | TRBD1 | TRBV6-1 | many | TGTGCCAGCATCCGGGACAGGGAAGCCTATGGCTACACCTTC | CASIRDREAYGYTF
TRBJ2-1 | - | TRBV2 | - | TGTGCCAGCAGCTCCGACAGTTGGGGGCCCTACAATGAGCAGTTCTTC | CASSSDSWGPYNEQFF
TRBJ2-1 | - | TRBV14 | many | TGTGCCAGCAGCCCCCCGGTCTACAACAATGAGCAGTTCTTC | CASSPPVYNNEQFF
TRBJ2-5 | TRBD1 | TRBV12-3/TRBV12-4 | many | TGTGCCAGCAGTTTATATCTGGGACAGGCAATAGAGACCCAGTACTTC | CASSLYLGQAIETQYF
TRBJ2-7 | TRBD2 | TRBV28 | - | TGTGCCAGCAGTTCACACGGGGGGGGCGAGCAGTACTTC | CASSSHGGGEQYF
TRBJ2-7 | - | TRBV2 | many | TGTGCCAGCGGGAGTATTTACGAGCAGTACTTC | CASGSIYEQYF
TRBJ2-7 | - | TRBV12-3/TRBV12-4 | many | TGTGCCAGCAGTTTTAGCTCCAGGGGCGGGTACGAGCAGTACTTC | CASSFSSRGGYEQYF
TRBJ2-7 | - | TRBV20-1 | many | TGCAGTGCTAGAGCTCTCCACTCCGGCGAGCAGTACTTC | CSARALHSGEQYF
TRBJ2-7 | TRBD1 | TRBV28 | many | TGTGCCAGCCGAGTAAGCCACAGGGGTTCCTACGAGCAGTACTTC | CASRVSHRGSYEQYF
TRBJ2-7 | - | TRBV3-1 | many | TGTGCCAGCAGCCGTTCCATCAGGGGACACGAGCAGTACTTC | CASSRSIRGHEQYF
TRBJ2-7 | TRBD1 | TRBV7-3 | - | TGTGCCAGCAGCCCAACGGGACAGGGACCCTCCTACGAGCAGTACTTC | CASSPTGQGPSYEQYF
TRBJ2-2 | - | TRBV5-6 | - | TGTGCCAGCAGCTTTAAGGGCGGGGAGCTGTTTTTT | CASSFKGGELFF
TRBJ1-1 | - | TRBV20-1 | many | TGCAGTGCTAAAGCCTCAGTACGGGGGGAAGCTTTCTTT | CSAKASVRGEAFF